Listed here is a single TCR beta chain. Its cognate antigen is unknown. Profiled with immunoSEQ multiplex PCR; TCRdb holds only in-frame clones, not every one. Of about 32,000 clones listed, around 88% were seen once; the top ten hold about 5%. This CDR3 contains 16 residues. Germline V gene sequence: CDR1 SEHNR, CDR2 FQNEAQ (reference sequence). With 5 bases removed from V and 0 bases from J, the gap between germline ends came to 14 bases. The data are from a study of chemoradiotherapy in HPV16-positive cancers. Study results and caveats: Functional assays defining HPV-specific T cells used only a couple of HPV16-positive patients.

This sequence joins TRBV7-9 and TRBJ1-3; D remains ambiguous. This receptor was identified in a human donor with HPV-associated anogenital cancer. Sample: blood, taken from a patient who underwent chemoradiotherapy. The CDR3 sequence is CASSPSRSTSGNTIYF. CDR3 DNA sequence: TGTGCCAGCAGCCCCAGCCGCTCTACCTCTGGAAACACCATATATTTT.